This T cell receptor beta chain was captured by sequencing in a study of T cells in Graves' hyperthyroidism and ophthalmopathy. The source material, RNA transcripts, was used to amplify TCR beta CDR3 regions. An initial round of RT-PCR targeting the TCR CDR3 relied on the HTBI primer set. TCRdb analysed the multiplex PCR reads with MiXCR anew, one entry per CDR3 protein. Among fewer than 500,000 distinct CDR3 sequences listed, approximately 13% were seen once. The CDR3 has 14 amino acids. Trimming took 1 base from V and 12 from J, leaving 16 bases between them. Germline assignment: CDR1 SEHNR and CDR2 FQNEAQ (reference sequence).

The source is a man aged 30 to 45 with Graves' hyperthyroidism that later progressed to Graves' ophthalmopathy. The chain carries TRBV7-9 and TRBJ1-3; D ambiguous. The sequencing sample was made of blood. CDR3 bases: TGTGCCAGCAGCTTAGTGGTCGGTCCGGGGAGCATATATTTT. It is translated as CASSLVVGPGSIYF.